Listed here is a single T cell receptor beta chain. Its antigen specificity is not known. No base qualities exist here, and no much larger clone lies one base off it. This sample was included in a study of blood T cell repertoires in COVID-19 (TCRdb year 2020). Describing the broader study: Samples covering the acute and convalescent phases of COVID-19 were provided by collaborators in the United States, Italy and Spain. A freely available public database, intended as a resource for researchers studying the immune response to SARS-CoV-2, is where the repertoires were released. The prospective study material was composed of cDNA or gDNA derived from T cells, B-cell-depleted T cells, or PBMCs. Sample metadata almost always included a de-identified subject ID, COVID-19 status, age in years and sex. Where available, HLA class I and class II types were taken from metadata supplied by the sample provider and were not determined by assay-based typing. Subjects who had been exposed to COVID-19, were actively infected with it, or had recovered from it provided the deeply sampled blood TCRbeta repertoires that made up the dataset. Samples came from the ongoing ImmuneRACE study (first 160 participants) plus 1,254 subjects from 6 global collaborators.

Per the germline V gene, SGDLS is the CDR1 and YYNGEE is the CDR2. From cysteine to phenylalanine, the CDR3 is 14 amino acids long. The kept DNA is CDR3 alone, 42 bases in frame from the first base. The junction shows trimming of 4 bases on V and 3 bases on J, plus 12 bases between the germline ends. Collaborating institutions collected whole blood in K2EDTA tubes following their own protocols. Collaborator samples were shipped for TCRbeta analysis as frozen whole blood, isolated PBMCs, or DNA extracted from either sample type. General study outcomes and caveats: How much clinical and demographic metadata was included differed by source and by participant, and the metadata was provided uncurated.

The immunoSEQ Assay, a bias-controlled multiplex PCR, was used to amplify TCRbeta CDR3 regions from genomic DNA. As for the original processing: Nucleated cell counts per sample were estimated from amplification of reference gene primers within the assay. To quantify the absolute abundance of each unique TCRbeta CDR3 rearrangement, sequence reads were collapsed and filtered. For each sample, productive Simpson clonality was calculated as the square root of Simpson's diversity index across productive rearrangements. TCRdb provides this immuneACCESS table in a form limited to in-frame rearrangements. Some clones are lacking; in checked studies, under half of them reflect an unresolved V gene, and why the rest are absent is not known. The DNA was the basis for D and trimming; V, J and clone size are from that table. Across this sample there are 200,000 to 250,000 clones, with 84% seen only once. 20% of the sample is held by the ten biggest clonotypes.

The sequenced material came from peripheral blood. Recombination joined TRBV9 with TRBJ2-3; no D gene call is confident. This receptor was taken from a man younger than 45 with active or convalescent COVID-19. The CDR3 protein: CASSPSRWTDTQYF. The DNA sequence follows: TGTGCCAGCAGCCCCTCGAGGTGGACAGATACGCAGTATTTT.